Listed below are T cell receptor beta chains from one sample, sequenced in a study of blood T cells in healthy people across ages. In TCRdb, the 5' RACE reads were re-called with MiXCR into one record per CDR3 protein. The sample lists over 600,000 distinct CDR3 sequences, around 50% seen once, with 15% to 20% in the top ten. Sequenced input: blood. These receptors originate from an elderly man in good health. The CDR3 runs from the conserved cysteine through the conserved F or W. Each record gives: V gene, D gene, clone size, J gene, CDR3 protein, CDR3 DNA. D genes are given only for firm matches. Not every row has a clone size; where given, it reads once, few, many or a size class.

>TRBV12-3/TRBV12-4|-|-|TRBJ1-1
CASSLASGSVEAFF
TGTGCCAGCAGTTTAGCCTCAGGTTCTGTTGAAGCTTTCTTT
>TRBV13|-|-|TRBJ1-2
CASSLDRDNGYTF
TGTGCCAGCAGCTTAGACAGGGACAATGGCTACACCTTC
>TRBV4-1|-|-|TRBJ1-2
CASSQDRQRNYGYTF
TGCGCCAGCAGCCAAGACCGACAGAGAAACTATGGCTACACCTTC
>TRBV7-9|TRBD1|-|TRBJ2-1
CASSLATGWKNNEQFF
TGTGCCAGCAGCTTAGCGACAGGGTGGAAAAACAATGAGCAGTTCTTC
>TRBV20-1|TRBD2|-|TRBJ2-1
CSATSAGGVPQYNEQFF
TGCAGTGCCACCTCTGCGGGAGGCGTCCCTCAATACAATGAGCAGTTCTTC
>TRBV12-3/TRBV12-4|-|once|TRBJ1-4
CASSQDGAGEKLFF
TGTGCCAGCAGTCAAGACGGGGCAGGCGAAAAACTGTTTTTT
>TRBV11-1|-|few|TRBJ2-7
CASSQVGQAHEQYF
TGTGCCAGCAGCCAGGTGGGGCAGGCTCACGAGCAGTACTTC
>TRBV7-9|-|-|TRBJ2-1
CASSRPGRGSHNEQFF
TGTGCCAGCAGCCGCCCCGGTCGAGGTTCACACAATGAGCAGTTCTTC
>TRBV29-1|TRBD1|few|TRBJ1-4
CSVAGAGGEKLFF
TGCAGCGTTGCTGGCGCAGGGGGTGAAAAACTGTTTTTT
>TRBV9|-|-|TRBJ2-3
CASSFAGDTDTQYF
TGTGCCAGCAGCTTCGCCGGGGACACAGATACGCAGTATTTT
>TRBV5-1|-|once|TRBJ2-7
CASSWGRQRNYEQYF
TGCGCCAGCAGCTGGGGTCGGCAGCGAAACTACGAGCAGTACTTC
>TRBV3-1|TRBD2|few|TRBJ2-3
CASSQAGGQDTQYF
TGTGCCAGCAGCCAAGCGGGAGGGCAAGATACGCAGTATTTT
>TRBV5-1|-|-|TRBJ2-4
CASSLAGVGGQNIQYF
TGCGCCAGCAGCTTGGCCGGTGTGGGGGGGCAGAACATTCAGTACTTC
>TRBV15|TRBD2|-|TRBJ2-2
CATSRGGVAGPGELFF
TGTGCCACCAGCAGAGGAGGGGTAGCGGGACCCGGGGAGCTGTTTTTT
>TRBV28|-|-|TRBJ2-3
CASSFAGSTDTQYF
TGTGCCAGCAGTTTCGCAGGGTCGACAGATACGCAGTATTTT
>TRBV28|-|-|TRBJ2-7
CASSSSVPYEQYF
TGTGCCAGCAGTTCCTCGGTTCCATACGAGCAGTACTTC
>TRBV12-3/TRBV12-4|TRBD2|-|TRBJ2-4
CASSGLSKNIQYF
TGTGCCAGTAGCGGGTTGTCCAAAAACATTCAGTACTTC
>TRBV29-1|-|-|TRBJ2-3
CSVAPRGDTQYF
TGCAGCGTTGCCCCTCGAGGAGATACGCAGTATTTT
>TRBV5-1|TRBD2|-|TRBJ2-3
CASSSPPGPSGVHTGTQYF
TGCGCCAGCAGCAGCCCACCAGGGCCTAGCGGGGTACACACAGGTACGCAGTATTTT
>TRBV20-1|-|-|TRBJ2-1
CSAFTGEQFF
TGCAGTGCTTTCACCGGTGAGCAGTTCTTC
>TRBV25-1|TRBD2|-|TRBJ2-7
CASSEYRVAGASYNEQYF
TGTGCCAGCAGTGAATATAGGGTAGCGGGGGCCTCCTACAATGAGCAGTACTTC
>TRBV6-2/TRBV6-3|-|few|TRBJ2-3
CASSYSQPDTQYF
TGTGCCAGCAGTTACTCCCAGCCCGATACGCAGTATTTT
>TRBV28|-|-|TRBJ2-1
CAGRNRDSYKEQFF
TGTGCCGGCAGGAACAGGGATTCCTACAAGGAGCAGTTCTTC
>TRBV29-1|-|-|TRBJ2-3
CSVIAVRSTDTQYF
TGCAGCGTCATAGCGGTTCGAAGCACAGATACGCAGTATTTT
>TRBV20-1|TRBD1|-|TRBJ2-7
CSARDRTGEESDEQYF
TGCAGTGCTAGAGATAGGACAGGGGAGGAGAGTGACGAGCAGTACTTC
>TRBV15|-|few|TRBJ2-3
CATSRMLGQDTQYF
TGTGCCACCAGCAGGATGTTGGGTCAAGATACGCAGTATTTT
>TRBV20-1|-|-|TRBJ2-5
CSAQVTSRETQYF
TGCAGTGCGCAAGTAACTAGTAGAGAGACCCAGTACTTC
>TRBV28|-|-|TRBJ1-6
CASSLVRSPLHF
TGTGCCAGCAGTTTGGTTAGGTCACCCCTCCACTTT
>TRBV3-1|-|-|TRBJ1-1
CASSHPLRGYQAFF
TGTGCCAGCAGCCATCCCCTGCGGGGGTACCAAGCTTTCTTT
>TRBV10-2|-|-|TRBJ2-1
CASSEFDRSSYNEQFF
TGCGCCAGCAGTGAATTTGACAGGAGCTCCTACAATGAGCAGTTCTTC
>TRBV23-1|TRBD2|-|TRBJ2-1
CASSQSRRGDSYNEQFF
TGCGCCAGCAGTCAATCGAGGCGGGGGGACTCCTACAATGAGCAGTTCTTC
>TRBV18|-|-|TRBJ2-3
CASSPPSSTDTQYF
TGTGCCAGCTCACCACCGTCTAGCACAGATACGCAGTATTTT
>TRBV14|TRBD2|-|TRBJ2-1
CASSPRRGTIPDEQFF
TGTGCCAGCAGCCCGCGTCGGGGGACTATTCCCGATGAGCAGTTCTTC
>TRBV14|-|-|TRBJ1-3
CASSLDRFSGNTIYF
TGTGCCAGCAGCCTTGACAGGTTCTCTGGAAACACCATATATTTT
>TRBV7-2|TRBD2|-|TRBJ2-2
CASSLDGRAAGELFF
TGTGCCAGCAGCTTAGACGGGAGGGCCGCCGGGGAGCTGTTTTTT
>TRBV20-1|-|-|TRBJ2-1
CSASLIGTPSNEQFF
TGCAGTGCTAGCTTGATCGGGACTCCTTCAAATGAGCAGTTCTTC
>TRBV4-2|TRBD2|few|TRBJ2-5
CASSQFSGYQETQYF
TGTGCCAGCAGCCAGTTTAGCGGGTACCAAGAGACCCAGTACTTC
>TRBV9|-|once|TRBJ1-6
CASSVALYSPLHF
TGTGCCAGCAGCGTAGCTCTTTATTCACCCCTCCACTTT
>TRBV20-1|TRBD1|-|TRBJ1-1
CAEQGMPEAFF
TGCGCAGAACAGGGGATGCCTGAAGCTTTCTTT
>TRBV5-1|-|few|TRBJ2-7
CASSLVSGTTHEQYF
TGCGCCAGCAGCTTGGTCTCCGGTACGACTCACGAGCAGTACTTC
>TRBV7-2|-|many|TRBJ2-7
CASSQRGTGLGEQYF
TGTGCCAGCAGCCAACGAGGGACTGGGCTGGGTGAGCAGTACTTC
>TRBV5-1|-|few|TRBJ2-5
CASSRGRTQETQYF
TGCGCCAGCAGCAGGGGACGGACGCAAGAGACCCAGTACTTC
>TRBV7-2|-|-|TRBJ1-1
CASSLSPGLGRTEAFF
TGTGCCAGCAGCTTAAGCCCTGGACTGGGGAGGACTGAAGCTTTCTTT
>TRBV7-9|-|-|TRBJ1-2
CASSLLGTDYGYTF
TGTGCCAGCAGCTTACTCGGGACGGACTATGGCTACACCTTC
>TRBV25-1|-|-|TRBJ2-7
CASSVEGGGEQYF
TGTGCCAGCAGTGTGGAGGGAGGGGGGGAGCAGTACTTC
>TRBV20-1|-|-|TRBJ2-1
CSGTPLRGEQFF
TGCAGCGGGACTCCACTTCGGGGTGAGCAGTTCTTC
>TRBV12-3/TRBV12-4|TRBD2|-|TRBJ2-2
CASSLALAGGLGTGELFF
TGTGCCAGCAGTTTAGCGTTAGCGGGAGGGCTTGGCACCGGGGAGCTGTTTTTT
>TRBV12-3/TRBV12-4|TRBD2|few|TRBJ2-3
CASSSTSGRASTDTQYF
TGTGCCAGCAGTTCAACTAGCGGGAGGGCTAGCACAGATACGCAGTATTTT
>TRBV20-1|TRBD1|-|TRBJ2-5
CSARSPYDREETQYF
TGCAGTGCTAGATCTCCCTATGACAGGGAAGAGACCCAGTACTTC
>TRBV20-1|-|-|TRBJ2-7
CSASRACYKNYEQYF
TGCAGTGCTAGTCGCGCGTGTTACAAAAACTACGAGCAGTACTTC
>TRBV20-1|TRBD2|many|TRBJ2-3
CSASTLAAGVKDTQYF
TGCAGTGCTAGTACCCTGGCGGCGGGAGTCAAGGATACGCAGTATTTT
>TRBV7-2|-|few|TRBJ2-3
CASSRRTSNRAYTQYF
TGTGCCAGCAGCCGACGGACGTCTAATCGTGCTTATACGCAGTATTTT
>TRBV24-1|-|-|TRBJ1-5
CATSAPLQPQHF
TGTGCCACCAGTGCCCCTCTTCAGCCCCAGCATTTT
>TRBV20-1|TRBD2|few|TRBJ2-3
CSARGQREGDTQYF
TGCAGTGCTAGAGGCCAGCGGGAGGGCGATACGCAGTATTTT
>TRBV11-3|TRBD1|-|TRBJ1-2
CASSARTGDGYTF
TGTGCCAGCAGCGCCCGGACAGGGGACGGCTACACCTTC
>TRBV2|TRBD1|-|TRBJ2-5
CASSAFGTGGPETQYF
TGTGCCAGCAGCGCGTTCGGGACAGGGGGTCCAGAGACCCAGTACTTC
>TRBV6-2/TRBV6-3|TRBD2|-|TRBJ2-5
CASSYSMASGLGNEQYF
TGTGCCAGCAGTTACTCCATGGCTAGCGGTCTGGGGAATGAGCAGTACTTC
>TRBV20-1|-|-|TRBJ2-3
CSARVHGAGSTDTQYF
TGCAGTGCTAGAGTCCACGGGGCGGGAAGCACAGATACGCAGTATTTT
>TRBV11-1|-|-|TRBJ1-4
CASSLLLSWGPVVQRDEKLFF
TGTGCCAGCAGCTTATTATTATCTTGGGGGCCGGTTGTTCAACGGGATGAAAAACTGTTTTTT